The following is a T cell receptor (beta chain) sequence with its context. Its antigen is still unknown. The data derive from a study of beta chain features in type 1 diabetes. Study-wide findings and caveats: Researchers could not determine here whether HLA type influences TCRB rearrangement.

The authors reverse transcribed all of the isolated RNA, so sequencing captured expressed TCRB transcripts. TCRdb's table, derived via immunoSEQ multiplex PCR, lists solely in-frame clones and lacks some. There are under 250,000 clones in the sample; around an eighth occur only once, and around 0.03% lies in the top ten. J gave up 6 bases and V 2 bases, and 10 bases lay outside the gene matches. Germline CDR1 is MNHEY and CDR2 is SMNVEV (reference sequence). There are 16 residues in the CDR3. This clonotype originated in a woman in her thirties or forties in good health. The sample consisted of naive CD4+ T cells from blood. The chain has TRBV27 and TRBJ2-1; 7 positions agree with TRBD1. CDR3 coding DNA: TGTGCCAGCAGTTTACGGTCAGGGGGATTAGGCAATGAGCAGTTCTTC. Its protein product is CASSLRSGGLGNEQFF.